This TCR beta chain stems from a study of regulatory T cells in long-lasting Graves disease. Study overall: Newly diagnosed Graves' patients had taken antithyroid drugs under 3 months.

Time point in this sample: newly diagnosed GD, antithyroid drugs for less than 3 months. Construction of the TCR library relied on RNA isolated from PBMCs. CDR3 regions were amplified by Arm-PCR using iRepertoire HTBI primers to build TCR beta libraries. TCRdb re-called the multiplex PCR reads through MiXCR, storing one row per CDR3 protein. This table has a few hundred thousand distinct CDR3 sequences, 10% to 15% appearing once. These records were also assigned to another study, of T cells in Graves' hyperthyroidism and ophthalmopathy.

Sequenced material: peripheral blood mononuclear cells (PBMCs), taken at new diagnosis, from a patient treated with antithyroid drugs. The origin of this receptor is a woman under 30 with Graves disease.

CDR3 DNA sequence: TGCGCCAGCAGCCAAGAACCGGGACTAGCAATTACCACAGATACGCAGTATTTT. It translates to CASSQEPGLAITTDTQYF. The chain carries TRBV4-1 and TRBJ2-3; 9 bases map to TRBD2. From germline, CDR1 is MGHRA and CDR2 YSYEKL. The CDR3 is made up of 18 amino acids. V shed 0 bases and J 2 bases; nucleotides not matched to a gene: 9.